The clone carrying this T cell receptor beta chain was observed a handful of times. Its antigen is currently unknown. Germline V gene data show CDR1 as DFQATT and CDR2 as SNEGSKA (reference sequence). The CDR3 runs 12 residues. After removal of 5 bases from V and 8 bases from J, the junction contained 8 bases not matched to a gene. This specimen comes from a study of vaccination and CD4 T cells after COVID-19. Study overall: Post-vaccine sampling followed dose two by a median approximately 70 days (range 14 to 241).

Cultured CD4+ T cell DNA was sequenced using the Oncomine TCR Beta short-read assay. It was from cultured CD4+ T cells that genomic DNA was extracted. TCRdb re-derived calls from the PCR reads in MiXCR, one entry per CDR3 protein. The table lists about 4,500 distinct CDR3 sequences, approximately 48% of them singletons. Noted treatment: roughly 11-day PBMC culture with coronavirus spike peptide pools or control peptides (ViraFEST assay). The receptor was derived from a human donor who had recovered from COVID-19. The V call is TRBV20-1, the J call TRBJ1-2, with 7 positions matching TRBD1. The sequencing sample was made of CD4+ T cells from blood, cultured in vitro. CDR3 sequence (DNA): TGCAGTGCTCTGAGGACAGGAGGGGGCTACACCTTC. Its translation is CSALRTGGGYTF.